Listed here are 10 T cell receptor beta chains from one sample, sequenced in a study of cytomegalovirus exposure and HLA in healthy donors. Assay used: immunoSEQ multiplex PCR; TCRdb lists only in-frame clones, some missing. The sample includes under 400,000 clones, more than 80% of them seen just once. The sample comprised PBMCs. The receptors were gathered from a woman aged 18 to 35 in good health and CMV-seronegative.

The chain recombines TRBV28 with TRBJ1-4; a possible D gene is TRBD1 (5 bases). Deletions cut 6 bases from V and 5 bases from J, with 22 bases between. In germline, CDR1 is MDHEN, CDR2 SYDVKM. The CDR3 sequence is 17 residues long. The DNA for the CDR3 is TGTGCCAGCAGCCCTGAGTGGCAGGGCCAGTTCAATGAAAAACTGTTTTTT. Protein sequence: CASSPEWQGQFNEKLFF.

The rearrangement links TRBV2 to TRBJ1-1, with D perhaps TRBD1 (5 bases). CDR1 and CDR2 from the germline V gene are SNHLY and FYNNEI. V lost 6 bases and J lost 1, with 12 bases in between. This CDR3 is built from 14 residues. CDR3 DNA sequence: TGTGCCAGCAGGATGGAGGGACGGAACACTGAAGCTTTCTTT. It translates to CASRMEGRNTEAFF.

The CDR3 loop reads CASSRREGRGGETQYF. The CDR3 nucleotides read TGTGCCAGCAGCCGCCGGGAAGGGCGAGGTGGAGAGACCCAGTACTTC. The chain couples TRBV5-5 to TRBJ2-5, with TRBD2 as a possible D gene (5 bases). The V and J ends lost 4 bases and 4 bases respectively, with 20 bases between them. The CDR3 covers 16 residues. Germline-derived CDR1 and CDR2 are SGHKS and YYEKEE (reference sequence).

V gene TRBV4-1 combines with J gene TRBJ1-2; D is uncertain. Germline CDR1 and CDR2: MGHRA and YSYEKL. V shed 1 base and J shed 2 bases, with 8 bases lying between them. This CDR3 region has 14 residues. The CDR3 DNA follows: TGCGCCAGCAGCCAAGGAATCGGGAACTATGGCTACACCTTC. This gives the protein CASSQGIGNYGYTF.

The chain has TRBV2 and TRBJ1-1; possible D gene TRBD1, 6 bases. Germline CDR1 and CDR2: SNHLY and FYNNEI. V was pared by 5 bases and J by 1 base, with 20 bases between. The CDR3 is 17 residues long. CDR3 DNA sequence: TGTGCCAGCAGTCTCCGCGGGGGGACACGAACGAACACTGAAGCTTTCTTT. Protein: CASSLRGGTRTNTEAFF.

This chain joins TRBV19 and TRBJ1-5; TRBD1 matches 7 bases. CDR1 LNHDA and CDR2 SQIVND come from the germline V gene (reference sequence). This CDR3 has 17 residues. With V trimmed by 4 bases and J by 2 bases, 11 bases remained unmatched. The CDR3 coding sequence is TGTGCCAGTAGTACATCAGCGACAGGGATTGGCAATCAGCCCCAGCATTTT. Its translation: CASSTSATGIGNQPQHF. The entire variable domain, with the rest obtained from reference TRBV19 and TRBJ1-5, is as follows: DGGITQSPKYLFRKEGQNVTLSCEQNLNHDAMYWYRQDPGQGLRLIYYSQIVNDFQKGDIAEGYSVSREKKESFPLTVTSAQKNPTAFYLCASSTSATGIGNQPQHFGDGTRLSIL.

The CDR3 sequence is CASSFVSSNTEAFF. The CDR3 DNA sequence: TGTGCCAGCAGCTTTGTCTCCTCGAACACTGAAGCTTTCTTT. The chain carries TRBV7-8 and TRBJ1-1; no definite D call. Looked up from germline, CDR1 is SGHVS and CDR2 is FQNEAQ. Deletions cut 3 bases from V and 1 base from J, with 9 bases between. CDR3 length equals 14 residues.

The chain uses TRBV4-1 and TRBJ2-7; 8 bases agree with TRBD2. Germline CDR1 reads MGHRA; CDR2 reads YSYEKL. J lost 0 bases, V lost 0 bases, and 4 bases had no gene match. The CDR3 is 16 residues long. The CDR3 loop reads CASSQDLAGSSYEQYF. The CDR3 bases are TGCGCCAGCAGCCAAGATTTAGCGGGAAGCTCCTACGAGCAGTACTTC.

The CDR3 loop reads CASSYSWYEQYF. In nucleotides, the CDR3 is TGTGCCAGCAGTTACAGTTGGTACGAGCAGTACTTC. The chain is built from TRBV28 and TRBJ2-7; D gene ambiguous. Germline V lookup: CDR1 MDHEN, CDR2 SYDVKM. Trimming stripped 4 bases from V and 4 bases from J, with 8 bases between. This CDR3 is 12 amino acids long.

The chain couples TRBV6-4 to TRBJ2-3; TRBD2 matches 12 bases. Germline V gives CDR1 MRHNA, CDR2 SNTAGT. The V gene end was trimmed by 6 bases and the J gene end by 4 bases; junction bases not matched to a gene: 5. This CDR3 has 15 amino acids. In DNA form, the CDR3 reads TGTGCCAGCAGGAAGACTAGCGGGAGCGCAGATACGCAGTATTTT. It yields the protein CASRKTSGSADTQYF.